These T cell receptor beta chains were read from a single sample in a study of cytomegalovirus exposure and HLA in healthy donors. The assay was immunoSEQ multiplex PCR, and TCRdb's table has in-frame clones only and misses some. Of around 20,000 clones in the sample, 84% were seen once. Sequenced material: PBMCs. These receptors all stem from a human donor in good health. Each CDR3 is given with its conserved first and last residue. Each record gives: clone size, J gene, D gene, V gene, CDR3 DNA, CDR3 protein. The D gene is left open where the match is weak. Clone size is shown for a subset of rows, as once, few, many or a class of expanded clone.

- | TRBJ1-1 | TRBD1 | TRBV5-5 | TGTGCCAGCAGCTTGCGGGCAGGGGGTAAGAACACTGAAGCTTTCTTT | CASSLRAGGKNTEAFF
- | TRBJ2-5 | - | TRBV7-2 | TGTGCCAGCAGCTTAGGCAGGGTGGAGACCCAGTACTTC | CASSLGRVETQYF
- | TRBJ1-3 | TRBD1 | TRBV5-4 | TGTGCCAGCAGCCGCGTGGGACAGGGACAGAGAAACACCATATATTTT | CASSRVGQGQRNTIYF
- | TRBJ2-7 | - | TRBV11-2 | TGTGCCAGCAGCCCCCAGACAGACAGTTCAGAGAACGAGCAGTACTTC | CASSPQTDSSENEQYF
- | TRBJ2-1 | TRBD1 | TRBV10-3 | TGTGCCATTGGACAGGACTCTAAGGGTGGGCAGTTCTTC | CAIGQDSKGGQFF
- | TRBJ2-1 | TRBD2 | TRBV11-3 | TGTGCCAGCAGCCCCGGGACTAGCGGAAATGTCTACAATGAGCAGTTCTTC | CASSPGTSGNVYNEQFF
- | TRBJ2-7 | TRBD2 | TRBV28 | TGTGCCAGCACTGACGGAGGCGGGAGAGCGAGGGAGCAGTACTTC | CASTDGGGRAREQYF
- | TRBJ2-7 | - | TRBV27 | TGTGCCAGCAGTTTCCTGGACGGAGGAAACTACGAGCAGTACTTC | CASSFLDGGNYEQYF
- | TRBJ1-3 | - | TRBV6-5 | TGTGCCAGCAGTTACTCGTATGCCAGGAAGGGAAACACCATATATTTT | CASSYSYARKGNTIYF
- | TRBJ2-1 | - | TRBV9 | TGTGCCAGCAGCGTAGGGCCCGGGGGTCTCTATGAGCAGTTCTTC | CASSVGPGGLYEQFF
- | TRBJ2-5 | - | TRBV29-1 | TGCAGCGTTGCCCCCAGCCAAGAGACCCAGTACTTC | CSVAPSQETQYF
- | TRBJ1-1 | - | TRBV7-9 | TGTGCCAGCAGCCCCTCCCGGGGGGGTCGGACTGAAGCTTTCTTT | CASSPSRGGRTEAFF
- | TRBJ1-3 | - | TRBV7-2 | TGTGCCAGCAGCTCCCACCCGGACAAGTCTGGAAACACCATATATTTT | CASSSHPDKSGNTIYF
- | TRBJ1-1 | - | TRBV5-8 | TGTGCCAGCAAAGCCTCGGGGAGGACTGAAGCTTTCTTT | CASKASGRTEAFF
few | TRBJ2-7 | - | TRBV11-2 | TGTGCCAGCACCCTACCCGGCAACAGTTTCTACGAGCAGTACTTC | CASTLPGNSFYEQYF
- | TRBJ1-1 | TRBD1 | TRBV5-5 | TGTGCCAGCAGCCCCGGACAGGGTGAAGCTTTCTTT | CASSPGQGEAFF
- | TRBJ2-7 | - | TRBV4-1 | TGCGCCAGCAGCCAAGAAGAGGTCATTTCCTACGAGCAGTACTTC | CASSQEEVISYEQYF
few | TRBJ2-4 | - | TRBV18 | TGTGCCAGCTCACCAACAGCCGAAAACATTCAGTACTTC | CASSPTAENIQYF